Listed here is a single T cell receptor (beta chain). The CDR3 loop spans 12 amino acids. Looked up from germline, CDR1 is LNHDA and CDR2 is SQIVND (reference sequence). V gave up 1 base and J gave up 4 bases, with 4 bases separating them. These data are taken from a study of metastatic and nonmetastatic thyroid tumors. Thyroid surgery had not been preceded by any treatment in any patient. Using MiXCR, TCRdb re-called clones from the PCR reads. The data hold some 35,000 clones, with 28% observed a single time. Sequencing input: blood. This chain uses TRBV19 with TRBJ2-5, with D unresolved. The source of this sequence is a male donor with papillary thyroid cancer or a benign thyroid nodule (not recorded which). Some clones in this sample may be carry-over from other donors' samples. CDR3 sequence (DNA): TGTGCCAGTAGTATAGCTGGAGAGACCCAGTACTTC. This gives the protein CASSIAGETQYF.